This passage covers 30 T cell receptor beta chains from one sample sequenced in a study of control samples from healthy donors and cancer patients. Sequencing used immunoSEQ multiplex PCR; TCRdb keeps in-frame clones, though not all of them. The data contain 130,000 to 150,000 clones, roughly 93% of them singletons. Specimen: blood. These receptors were taken from a man younger than 35 in good health.

This sequence joins TRBV11-2 and TRBJ2-2; no clear D. The V end lost 2 bases, the J end lost 3 bases, and 7 bases lay between the germline ends. CDR3 length equals 14 residues. CDR1 and CDR2 from the germline V gene are SGHAT and FQNNGV. CDR3 DNA sequence: TGTGCCAGCAGCTTATACGCCTACACCGGGGAGCTGTTTTTT. It is translated as CASSLYAYTGELFF.

The chain joins TRBV19 to TRBJ2-1; 7 bases fit TRBD1. The CDR3 has 14 residues. Germline V gives CDR1 LNHDA, CDR2 SQIVND (reference sequence). V lost 7 bases and J lost 4; bases outside the gene matches: 7. This chain's CDR3 is CASKRGGYYNEQFF. Written as DNA, the CDR3 is TGTGCCAGTAAAAGAGGGGGCTATTACAATGAGCAGTTCTTC.

The rearrangement links TRBV3-1 (or the pseudogene TRBV3-2) to TRBJ1-1; a possible D gene is TRBD1 (5 bases). The CDR3 spans 14 residues. The V and J ends lost 8 bases and 0 bases respectively, with 13 bases between them. The germline gives CDR1 LGHDT, CDR2 YNNKEL (reference sequence). CDR3 loop: CASDGGAVNTEAFF. The CDR3, as DNA: TGTGCCAGCGATGGAGGGGCCGTGAACACTGAAGCTTTCTTT.

The chain couples TRBV6-6 to TRBJ2-1; no firm D call. The CDR3 covers 11 residues. CDR1 and CDR2 (germline): MNHNY, SVGAGI (reference sequence). V lost 0 bases and J lost 10, with 4 bases in between. This CDR3 is CASSYSGEQFF. DNA of the CDR3: TGTGCCAGCAGTTACTCTGGGGAGCAGTTCTTC.

The chain has TRBV28 and TRBJ1-4; D not resolved. There are 18 residues in the CDR3. V was cut by 1 base and J by 0 bases, with 15 bases left in between. The germline CDR1 and CDR2 sequences are MDHEN and SYDVKM. The CDR3 DNA is TGTGCCAGCAGTTTATTCACAGAGACTCTGACAACTAATGAAAAACTGTTTTTT. Protein sequence: CASSLFTETLTTNEKLFF.

The V gene is TRBV6-2 or TRBV6-3, the J gene TRBJ2-5; no clear D. CDR3 length: 14 residues. Trimming stripped 5 bases from V and 3 bases from J, with 13 bases between. Germline V CDR1 and CDR2: MNHEY, SVGEGT. Here the CDR3 DNA reads TGTGCCAGCAGTAAAACGGCAGCCAAAGAGACCCAGTACTTC. It is translated as CASSKTAAKETQYF.

The chain is built from TRBV18 and TRBJ1-1; tentatively, D is TRBD1 (5 bases). V lost 2 bases to trimming and J lost 0 bases, with 10 bases between them. This CDR3 region has 15 residues. Germline V CDR1 and CDR2: KGHSH, LQKENI. The CDR3 protein is CASSPDSNMNTEAFF. CDR3 DNA: TGTGCCAGCTCACCAGACAGTAACATGAACACTGAAGCTTTCTTT.

V and J are TRBV27 and TRBJ2-7, with TRBD1 matching 8 bases. J gave up 9 bases and V 10 bases, and 20 bases lay outside the gene matches. CDR1 is MNHEY and CDR2 is SMNVEV in the germline V gene (reference sequence). The CDR3 consists of 15 residues. CDR3 sequence (DNA): TGTGCCACCCAAACCGGACAGGGCCCATATAACGGGCAGTACTTC. This codes for CATQTGQGPYNGQYF.

Here the CDR3 DNA reads TGTGCCAGCAGTTTTGGGAACATTCAGTACTTC. As protein: CASSFGNIQYF. The chain joins TRBV28 to TRBJ2-4; D is unclear. The CDR3 extends over 11 amino acids. The V end was cut by 3 bases, the J end by 7 bases, with 4 bases between. Germline CDR1 MDHEN, CDR2 SYDVKM.

The gene calls are TRBV18 and TRBJ1-5; 7 bases are a match to TRBD1. Germline V lookup: CDR1 KGHSH, CDR2 LQKENI. This CDR3 comprises 18 residues. The V gene end was trimmed by 6 bases and the J gene end by 4 bases; junction bases not matched to a gene: 18. The CDR3 loop reads CASSPQPRQGRPNQPQHF. The CDR3 DNA sequence: TGTGCCAGCTCGCCGCAACCTAGACAGGGAAGACCGAATCAGCCCCAGCATTTT.

The V call is TRBV18, the J call TRBJ2-2; no reliable D call. Deletions cut 3 bases from V and 2 bases from J, with 7 bases between. The V gene's germline CDR1 is KGHSH and CDR2 LQKENI. The CDR3 is 14 residues long. The CDR3 loop reads CASSPTANTGELFF. CDR3 bases: TGTGCCAGCTCACCTACAGCCAACACCGGGGAGCTGTTTTTT.

The count of this clone is one. The rearrangement uses TRBV6-5 and TRBJ2-5, with 8 bases aligning to TRBD1. V lost 2 bases to trimming and J lost 4 bases; unmatched junction nucleotides: 3. CDR1 and CDR2 (germline): MNHEY, SVGAGI. CDR3 length equals 14 residues. The CDR3 here is CASSYADRAETQYF. The CDR3 bases are TGTGCCAGCAGTTACGCGGACAGGGCAGAGACCCAGTACTTC.

This chain links TRBV10-3 with TRBJ1-2; 9 bases are a match to TRBD1. The CDR3 spans 16 residues. Trimming cost V 0 bases and J 4 bases; bases outside gene matches: 6. The germline gives CDR1 ENHRY, CDR2 SYGVKD. CDR3 sequence reads: CAISESRTGASYGYTF. CDR3 bases: TGTGCCATCAGTGAGTCCAGGACAGGGGCAAGCTATGGCTACACCTTC.

The chain combines TRBV11-1 with TRBJ1-1; TRBD1 might be the D (5 bases). Germline CDR1 reads SGHAT; CDR2 reads FQDESV (reference sequence). The CDR3 has 14 residues. V was cut by 2 bases and J by 2 bases, with 9 bases left in between. The CDR3 DNA follows: TGTGCCAGCAGCTTATTCGGGGGAAACACTGAAGCTTTCTTT. Amino acids: CASSLFGGNTEAFF.

This chain links TRBV7-8 with TRBJ1-5, with unresolved D. Trimming cost V 5 bases and J 0 bases, with 5 bases left between them. CDR1 and CDR2 from the germline V gene are SGHVS and FQNEAQ. The CDR3 runs to 13 residues. The CDR3 nucleotides read TGTGCCAGCAGCAGGGATAGCAATCAGCCCCAGCATTTT. Encoded protein: CASSRDSNQPQHF.

V and J are TRBV7-2 and TRBJ2-1; TRBD2 agrees at 10 bases. V lost 0 bases and J lost 3; bases outside the gene matches: 8. The CDR3 sequence is 18 residues long. From germline, CDR1 is SGHTA and CDR2 FQGNSA. The CDR3 region is CASSLAWSGRAVYNEQFF. The CDR3 DNA follows: TGTGCCAGCAGCTTAGCCTGGAGCGGGAGGGCGGTCTACAATGAGCAGTTCTTC.

The rearrangement uses TRBV28 and TRBJ1-4, with TRBD1 identical over 7 bases. V dropped 5 bases and J dropped 4; count of bases not matched to a gene: 4. CDR1 is MDHEN, CDR2 SYDVKM, per germline. The CDR3 covers 14 residues. CDR3 protein: CASSKTGRNEKLFF. In DNA, the CDR3 is TGTGCCAGCAGTAAGACAGGGCGTAATGAAAAACTGTTTTTT.

The genes are TRBV7-9 and TRBJ1-5, with D tentatively TRBD1 (5 bases). The CDR3 is 14 residues long. Trimming pared 4 bases from V and 3 bases from J, leaving 10 bases between. Germline CDR1 reads SEHNR; CDR2 reads FQNEAQ (reference sequence). CDR3 DNA: TGTGCCAGCAGCTGGGGGGGGGTCAATCAGCCCCAGCATTTT. It specifies CASSWGGVNQPQHF.

In this sample, this clone turned up once. The J gene is TRBJ1-4, the V gene TRBV11-2; 7 bases line up with TRBD1. CDR1 is SGHAT, CDR2 FQNNGV, per germline. The ends lost 5 bases at V and 5 bases at J; junction bases unmatched: 20. The CDR3 runs 19 residues. CDR3 loop: CASSPRPTGNFGPNEKLFF. The DNA of the CDR3 is TGTGCCAGCAGCCCCCGGCCGACAGGGAATTTCGGGCCAAATGAAAAACTGTTTTTT.

The V call is TRBV6-5, the J call TRBJ2-1; D possibly corresponds to TRBD1 (6 bases). In germline, CDR1 is MNHEY, CDR2 SVGAGI. The CDR3 has 15 residues. V was cut by 0 bases and J by 1 base, with 7 bases left in between. The CDR3 DNA reads TGTGCCAGCAGTTACTCACAGGGTTCCTACAATGAGCAGTTCTTC. This translates into CASSYSQGSYNEQFF.

The rearrangement links TRBV5-4 to TRBJ2-7; D is ambiguous. CDR1 and CDR2 from the germline V gene are SGHNT and YYREEE (reference sequence). The ends were cut back, 4 bases at V and 4 bases at J, with 15 bases in the middle. This CDR3 comprises 14 residues. CDR3 loop: CASSIGPNKYEQYF. CDR3 nucleotide sequence: TGTGCCAGCAGCATTGGACCGAATAAATACGAGCAGTACTTC.

The J gene is TRBJ2-3, the V gene TRBV7-2; the D is unclear. CDR3 length: 15 residues. Germline CDR1 is SGHTA and CDR2 is FQGNSA. V shed 0 bases and J shed 2 bases, with 9 bases lying between them. This CDR3 reads CASSLANRYTDTQYF. The CDR3 DNA reads TGTGCCAGCAGCTTAGCGAATAGATACACAGATACGCAGTATTTT.

This chain links TRBV7-9 with TRBJ1-6, with TRBD1 as a possible D gene (5 bases). The V end lost 4 bases, the J end lost 10 bases, and 20 bases lay between the germline ends. CDR1 and CDR2 from the germline V gene are SEHNR and FQNEAQ (reference sequence). CDR3 size: 16 residues. CDR3 coding DNA: TGTGCCAGCAGCTCATCCCCGGTTGTGGGGGTATCACCCCTCCACTTT. This gives the protein CASSSSPVVGVSPLHF.

This clone occurred once. The chain recombines TRBV12-5 with TRBJ1-1; 7 bases fit TRBD1. This CDR3 comprises 16 residues. V gave up 1 base and J gave up 2 bases; unmatched junction bases: 7. Germline V gene lookup returns CDR1 LGHNT and CDR2 FRNRAP. Here the CDR3 DNA reads TGTGCTAGTGGTTTGGAAACAGGGGCCGATAACACTGAAGCTTTCTTT. Translation gives CASGLETGADNTEAFF.

This sequence joins TRBV5-1 and TRBJ2-2; TRBD1 agrees at 7 bases. The germline CDR1 and CDR2 sequences are SGHRS and YFSETQ. The CDR3 extends over 15 amino acids. The V and J ends lost 2 bases and 8 bases, in that order; junction bases with no gene match: 9. This CDR3 reads CASSLWTGATGELFF. The CDR3 region has the DNA TGCGCCAGCAGCTTATGGACAGGCGCTACGGGGGAGCTGTTTTTT.

The chain combines TRBV7-2 with TRBJ1-2, with no clear D. CDR1 and CDR2 (germline): SGHTA, FQGNSA. There are 13 residues in the CDR3. Trimming took off 4 bases at V and 5 bases at J, with 11 bases between the two ends. The CDR3 bases are TGTGCCAGCAGCTCCAAAGAGGAATATGGCTACACCTTC. It encodes CASSSKEEYGYTF. Together with reference TRBV7-2 and TRBJ1-2, the CDR3 gives the full variable domain: GAGVSQSPSNKVTEKGKDVELRCDPISGHTALYWYRQSLGQGLEFLIYFQGNSAPDKSGLPSDRFSAERTGGSVSTLTIQRTQQEDSAVYLCASSSKEEYGYTFGSGTRLTVV.

The rearrangement links TRBV4-2 to TRBJ2-7, with 7 bases fitting TRBD2. V lost 1 base and J lost 2; bases outside the gene matches: 5. This CDR3 has 15 residues. Looked up from germline, CDR1 is LGHNA and CDR2 is YNFKEQ. The CDR3: CASSQGRGRTYEQYF. In DNA, the CDR3 is TGTGCCAGCAGCCAAGGACGCGGGAGAACCTACGAGCAGTACTTC.

The V call is TRBV7-9, the J call TRBJ2-1; D is undetermined. The germline V gene encodes CDR1 SEHNR and CDR2 FQNEAQ (reference sequence). The CDR3 sequence is 13 residues long. Trimming removed 4 bases at V and 5 bases at J, with 9 bases between. DNA for the CDR3: TGTGCCAGCAGCTCCGGGCTCCACAATGAGCAGTTCTTC. It specifies CASSSGLHNEQFF.

The chain employs TRBV7-8 and TRBJ2-3; 8 bases are shared with TRBD2. The CDR3 length is 17 residues. Germline CDR1 SGHVS, CDR2 FQNEAQ. The V segment lost 1 base and the J segment 2 bases; nucleotides outside the gene matches: 8. CDR3 coding DNA: TGTGCCAGCAGCTTAGGACTTTCCGGGGGGGCCACAGATACGCAGTATTTT. Residues: CASSLGLSGGATDTQYF.

The gene calls are TRBV2 and TRBJ2-7, with D perhaps given as TRBD1 or TRBD2 (5 bases each). The germline V gene encodes CDR1 SNHLY and CDR2 FYNNEI. The CDR3 covers 13 residues. V was clipped by 5 bases and J by 5 bases, with 13 bases between them. For the CDR3, the DNA is TGTGCCAGCAGTACCCGAGGGGAAAACGAGCAGTACTTC. This gives the protein CASSTRGENEQYF.